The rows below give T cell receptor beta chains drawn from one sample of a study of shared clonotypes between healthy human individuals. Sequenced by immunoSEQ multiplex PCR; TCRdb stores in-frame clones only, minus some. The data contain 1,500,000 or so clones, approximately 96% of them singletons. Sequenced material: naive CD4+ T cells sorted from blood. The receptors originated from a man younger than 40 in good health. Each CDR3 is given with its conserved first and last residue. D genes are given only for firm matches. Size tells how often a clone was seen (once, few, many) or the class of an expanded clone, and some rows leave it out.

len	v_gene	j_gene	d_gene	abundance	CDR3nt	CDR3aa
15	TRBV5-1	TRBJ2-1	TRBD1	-	TGCGCCAGCAGCTTGTGGCAGGGGGCTTTGAATGAGCAGTTCTTC	CASSLWQGALNEQFF
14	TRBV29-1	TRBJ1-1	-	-	TGCAGCGTTGAAAGTTCGTACAGGAACACTGAAGCTTTCTTT	CSVESSYRNTEAFF
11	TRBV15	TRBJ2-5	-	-	TGTGCCACGCAAAGGCCCGAGACCCAGTACTTC	CATQRPETQYF
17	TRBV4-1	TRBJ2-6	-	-	TGCGCCAGCAGCCAGGAGGTACAGGGCGCTGGGGCCAACGTCCTGACTTTC	CASSQEVQGAGANVLTF
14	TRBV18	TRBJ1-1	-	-	TGTGCCAGCTCACTCACACAGGTGAGGACTGAAGCTTTCTTT	CASSLTQVRTEAFF
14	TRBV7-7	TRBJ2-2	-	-	TGTGCTAGCAGCTTACTAGCCCTAGAGGGGGAGCTGTTTTTT	CASSLLALEGELFF
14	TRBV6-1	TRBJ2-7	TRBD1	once	TGTGCCAGCAGTTCCGGGACAGTGGCCTACGAGCAGTACTTC	CASSSGTVAYEQYF
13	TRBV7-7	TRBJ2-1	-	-	TGTGCCAGCAGCCTCGACAGAAACAATGAGCAGTTCTTC	CASSLDRNNEQFF
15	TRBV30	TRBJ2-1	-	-	TGTGCCTGGAGTGTCAAAGCGGTCTCCTACAATGAGCAGTTCTTC	CAWSVKAVSYNEQFF
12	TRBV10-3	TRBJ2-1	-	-	TGTGCCATCAGTGAGTCAGGGGATGAGCAGTTCTTC	CAISESGDEQFF
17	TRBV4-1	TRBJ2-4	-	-	TGCGCCAGCAGCCAGCCCCTAGTTTTCCGTAACAAAAACATTCAGTACTTC	CASSQPLVFRNKNIQYF
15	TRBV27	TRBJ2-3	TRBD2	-	TGTGCCAGCAGCCAAAGCGGGAGCCCCACAGATACGCAGTATTTT	CASSQSGSPTDTQYF
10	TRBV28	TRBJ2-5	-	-	TGTGCCAGCCAACAAGAGACCCAGTACTTC	CASQQETQYF
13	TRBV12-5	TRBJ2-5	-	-	TGTGCTAGTGGGAGACAGGTGTTCGAGACCCAGTACTTC	CASGRQVFETQYF
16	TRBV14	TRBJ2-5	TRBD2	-	TGTGCCAGCAGCCAAAGGGAGGGACGGCACCAAGAGACCCAGTACTTC	CASSQREGRHQETQYF
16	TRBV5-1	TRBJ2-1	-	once	TGCGCCAGCAGCTTGAGACCCCGCCATAGGGCCATAGAGCAGTTCTTC	CASSLRPRHRAIEQFF
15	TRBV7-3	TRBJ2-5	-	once	TGTGCCAGCAGCCCCACGACAGCCGCCCGGGAGACCCAGTACTTC	CASSPTTAARETQYF
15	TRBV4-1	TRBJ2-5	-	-	TGCGCCAGCAGCACAAGGTTGGAAGGGGAAAGGGCCCAGTACTTC	CASSTRLEGERAQYF
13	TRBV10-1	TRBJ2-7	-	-	TGCGCCAGCAGTGAGTACCCTCCTTCCGAGCAGTACTTC	CASSEYPPSEQYF
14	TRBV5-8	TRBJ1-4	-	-	TGTGCCAGCAGCTTCCAGAGTTCGGCTGAAAAACTGTTTTTT	CASSFQSSAEKLFF
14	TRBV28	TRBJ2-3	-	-	TGTGCCAGCAGTTGGAGCAGGGTCGCAGATACGCAGTATTTT	CASSWSRVADTQYF
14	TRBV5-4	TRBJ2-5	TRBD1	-	TGTGCCAGCGGAATTTCGACAGGGAGAGAGACCCAGTACTTC	CASGISTGRETQYF
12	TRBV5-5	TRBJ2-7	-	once	TGTGCCAGCAGCTGGGGGCCCTACGAGCAGTACTTC	CASSWGPYEQYF
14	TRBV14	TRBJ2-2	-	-	TGTGCCAGCAGCCACAGGGGGGGCACCGGGGAGCTGTTTTTT	CASSHRGGTGELFF
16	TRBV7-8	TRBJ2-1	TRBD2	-	TGTGCCAGCAGCACCTTCACTAGCGGGCTCTACAATGAGCAGTTCTTC	CASSTFTSGLYNEQFF
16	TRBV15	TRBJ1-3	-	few	TGTGCCACCAGTGCCCCTCGGGATGGGTCTGGAAACACCATATATTTT	CATSAPRDGSGNTIYF
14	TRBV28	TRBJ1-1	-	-	TGTGCCAGCAGTTTCCACAGGGAGTTCGGGGAAGCTTTCTTT	CASSFHREFGEAFF
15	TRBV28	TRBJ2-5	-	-	TGTGCCAGCAGTTTAAGAGGCCTAAGAGGAGAGACCCAGTACTTC	CASSLRGLRGETQYF
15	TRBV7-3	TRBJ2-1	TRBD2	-	TGTGCCAGCAGCGTAATGGGGGGGAATACCGGAGAGCAGTTCTTC	CASSVMGGNTGEQFF
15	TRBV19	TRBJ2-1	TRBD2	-	TGTGCCAGTAGTATTACTAGCGGGTTGTATAATGAGCAGTTCTTC	CASSITSGLYNEQFF
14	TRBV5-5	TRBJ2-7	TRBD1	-	TGTGCCAGCAGCCCGGGGACAGTAGTCTACGAGCAGTACTTC	CASSPGTVVYEQYF
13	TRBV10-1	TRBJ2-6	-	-	TGCGCCAGCAGTGGGTCTGGGGCCAACGTCCTGACTTTC	CASSGSGANVLTF
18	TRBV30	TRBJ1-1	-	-	TGTGCCTGGACTTCTCGGGGCTTTAACGGCAGGCAGAACACTGAAGCTTTCTTT	CAWTSRGFNGRQNTEAFF
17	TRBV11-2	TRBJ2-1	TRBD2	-	TGTGCCAGCAGCTCATTGTCTGGTAGCGGGAGGAGAGTTGAGCAGTTCTTC	CASSSLSGSGRRVEQFF
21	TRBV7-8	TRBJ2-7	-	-	TGTGCCAGCAGCTTAGTAAGAACTGTTCTAGCGACCCAAACCTCGTATTACGAGCAGTACTTC	CASSLVRTVLATQTSYYEQYF
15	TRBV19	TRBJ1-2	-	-	TGTGCCAGTAGTATAGTAGGCGACAGCCGACGAGGCTACACCTTC	CASSIVGDSRRGYTF
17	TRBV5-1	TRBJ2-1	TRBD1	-	TGCGCCAGCAGCTTAACTCCGGGACAGGGGACCGACAATGAGCAGTTCTTC	CASSLTPGQGTDNEQFF
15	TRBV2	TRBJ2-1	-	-	TGTGCCAGCAGTGAAGCGCACCGGATCTACAATGAGCAGTTCTTC	CASSEAHRIYNEQFF
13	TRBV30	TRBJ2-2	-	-	TGTGCCTGGAGGGGGGCCCCCACCGGGGAGCTGTTTTTT	CAWRGAPTGELFF
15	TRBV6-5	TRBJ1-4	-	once	TGTGCCAGCAGGTACGATGGAAGAACTAATGAAAAACTGTTTTTT	CASRYDGRTNEKLFF
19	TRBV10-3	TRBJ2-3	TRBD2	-	TGTGCCATCAGTGAAGAGGGGTACGGGAGGTCCTCTGACACAGATACGCAGTATTTT	CAISEEGYGRSSDTDTQYF
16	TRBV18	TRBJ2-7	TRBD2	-	TGTGCCAGCTCACCCCCCGGGACTAGCCTCACCTACGAGCAGTACTTC	CASSPPGTSLTYEQYF
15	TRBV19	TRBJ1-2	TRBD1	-	TGTGCCAGTAGTGCAAGGGACAGGGTCTCCTATGGCTACACCTTC	CASSARDRVSYGYTF
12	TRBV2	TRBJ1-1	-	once	TGTGCCAGCGGGGGGGAGAGCCCTGAAGCTTTCTTT	CASGGESPEAFF
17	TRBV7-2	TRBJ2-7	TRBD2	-	TGTGCCAGCAGCTCAAACTTACTAGCGGGGAACTCCTACGAGCAGTACTTC	CASSSNLLAGNSYEQYF
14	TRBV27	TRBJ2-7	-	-	TGTGCCAGCAGCAAGGGGGTCGGGAAGTACGAGCAGTACTTC	CASSKGVGKYEQYF
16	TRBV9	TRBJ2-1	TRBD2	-	TGTGCCAGCAGCGGTCTGACTAGCGGGAGGATGAGTGAGCAGTTCTTC	CASSGLTSGRMSEQFF
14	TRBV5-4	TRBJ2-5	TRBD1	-	TGTGCCAGCAGCTCGAGACAGGGGTCCGAGACCCAGTACTTC	CASSSRQGSETQYF
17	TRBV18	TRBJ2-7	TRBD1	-	TGTGCCAGCTCACCAGAAATGTGGGGACAGAACACCTACGAGCAGTACTTC	CASSPEMWGQNTYEQYF
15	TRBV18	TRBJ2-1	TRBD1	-	TGTGCCAGCTCACCCCTGACAGGGATTATGGATGAGCAGTTCTTC	CASSPLTGIMDEQFF
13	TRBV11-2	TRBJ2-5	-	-	TGTGCCAGCAGCCTCAGTTCGGCGGAGACCCAGTACTTC	CASSLSSAETQYF
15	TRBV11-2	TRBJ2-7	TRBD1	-	TGTGCCAGCAGCCAGCTAGGACAGGATAAGTACGAGCAGTACTTC	CASSQLGQDKYEQYF
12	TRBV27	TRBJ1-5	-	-	TGTGCCAGCAGTTTATTTGGACAGCCCCAGCATTTT	CASSLFGQPQHF